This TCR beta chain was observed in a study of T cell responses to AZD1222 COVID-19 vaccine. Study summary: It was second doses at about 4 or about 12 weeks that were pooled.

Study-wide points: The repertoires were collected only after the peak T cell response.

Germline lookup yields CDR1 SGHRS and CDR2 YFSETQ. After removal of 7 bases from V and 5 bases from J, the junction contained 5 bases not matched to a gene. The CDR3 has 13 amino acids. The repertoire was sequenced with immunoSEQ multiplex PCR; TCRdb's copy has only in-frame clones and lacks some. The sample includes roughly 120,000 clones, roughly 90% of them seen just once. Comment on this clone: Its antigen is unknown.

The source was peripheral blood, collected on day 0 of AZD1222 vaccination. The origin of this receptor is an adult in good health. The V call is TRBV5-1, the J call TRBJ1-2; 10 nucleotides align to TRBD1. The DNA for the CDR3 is TGCGCCAGCGGACAGGGGGATGGTTATGGCTACACCTTC. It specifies CASGQGDGYGYTF.